In this sample, the clone carrying this T cell receptor (beta chain) turned up a few times. Antigen specificity is unknown. Method: immunoSEQ multiplex PCR; TCRdb's copy keeps in-frame clones and lacks some. Of over 5,000 clones listed, about 28% are singletons. The sample originates from a study of T cell clones after liver transplantation. The study, taken as a whole, reports: Compared with third party-reactive sequences, donor-reactive ones declined more, independent of withdrawal success. Circulating graft-donor-reactive CD4 TCRbeta sequences fell significantly post-transplant in 5 of 8 subjects.

Proliferating CFSE-low MLR cells were sequenced to define alloreactive TCRbeta sequences. Graft donor PBMCs, splenocytes, lymph-node cells, or third-party PBMCs stimulated pre-transplant recipient cells. The CDR3 is 14 residues long. In germline, CDR1 is GTSNPN, CDR2 SVGIG (reference sequence). Trimming shortened V by 4 bases and J by 0 bases, and 10 bases separated the two germline ends. Sequencing was done on a sample of CD4+ T cells from cultured PBMCs. The sequence derives from a human patient who received a liver transplant. Some T cells here may be from the graft donor. The rearrangement joins TRBV30 to TRBJ1-5; D remains ambiguous. The CDR3 protein is CAWNIQASNQPQHF. CDR3 nucleotide sequence: TGTGCCTGGAATATCCAGGCTAGCAATCAGCCCCAGCATTTT.